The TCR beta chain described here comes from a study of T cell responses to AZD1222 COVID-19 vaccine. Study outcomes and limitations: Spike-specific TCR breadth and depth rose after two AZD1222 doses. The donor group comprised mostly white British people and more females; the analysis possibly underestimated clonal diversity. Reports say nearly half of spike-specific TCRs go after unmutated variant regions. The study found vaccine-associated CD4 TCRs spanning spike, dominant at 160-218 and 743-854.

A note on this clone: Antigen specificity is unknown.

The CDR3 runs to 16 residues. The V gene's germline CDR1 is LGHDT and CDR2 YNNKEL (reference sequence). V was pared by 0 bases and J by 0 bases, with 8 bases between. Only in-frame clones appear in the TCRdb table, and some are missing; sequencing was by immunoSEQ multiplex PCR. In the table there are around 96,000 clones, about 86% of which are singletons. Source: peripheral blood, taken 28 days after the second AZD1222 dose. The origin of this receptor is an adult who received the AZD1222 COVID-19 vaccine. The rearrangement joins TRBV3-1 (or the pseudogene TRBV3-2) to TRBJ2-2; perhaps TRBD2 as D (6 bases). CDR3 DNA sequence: TGTGCCAGCAGCCAAGAAGGAGGGACGAACACCGGGGAGCTGTTTTTT. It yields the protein CASSQEGGTNTGELFF.